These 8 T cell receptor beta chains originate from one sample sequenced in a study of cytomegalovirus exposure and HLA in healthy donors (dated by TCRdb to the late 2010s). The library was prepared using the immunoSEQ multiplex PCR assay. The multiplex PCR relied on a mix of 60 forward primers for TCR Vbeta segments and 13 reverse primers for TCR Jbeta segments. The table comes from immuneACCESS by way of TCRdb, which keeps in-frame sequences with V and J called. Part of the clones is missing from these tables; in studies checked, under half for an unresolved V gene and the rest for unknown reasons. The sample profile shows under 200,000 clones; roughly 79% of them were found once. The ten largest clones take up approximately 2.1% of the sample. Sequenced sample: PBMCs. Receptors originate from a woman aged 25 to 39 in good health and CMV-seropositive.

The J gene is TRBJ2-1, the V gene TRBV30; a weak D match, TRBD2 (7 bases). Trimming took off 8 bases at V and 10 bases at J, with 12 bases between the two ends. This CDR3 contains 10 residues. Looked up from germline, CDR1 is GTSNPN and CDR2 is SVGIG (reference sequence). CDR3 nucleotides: TGTGCCGGGGGGGCGGGCGAGCAGTTCTTC. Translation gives CAGGAGEQFF.

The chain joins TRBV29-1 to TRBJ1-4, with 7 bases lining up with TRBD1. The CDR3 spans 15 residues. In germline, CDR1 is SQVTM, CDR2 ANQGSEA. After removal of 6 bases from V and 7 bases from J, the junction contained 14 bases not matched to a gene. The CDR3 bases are TGCAGCGTATCCCCGGCGGGACAGAATACTGAAAAACTGTTTTTT. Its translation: CSVSPAGQNTEKLFF.

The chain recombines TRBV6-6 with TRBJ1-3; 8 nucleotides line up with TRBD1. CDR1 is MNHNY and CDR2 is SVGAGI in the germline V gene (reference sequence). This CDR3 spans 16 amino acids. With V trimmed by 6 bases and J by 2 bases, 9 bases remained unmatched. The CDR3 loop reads CASRSPGQAPGNTIYF. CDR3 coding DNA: TGTGCCAGCAGGTCCCCGGGACAGGCGCCTGGAAACACCATATATTTT.

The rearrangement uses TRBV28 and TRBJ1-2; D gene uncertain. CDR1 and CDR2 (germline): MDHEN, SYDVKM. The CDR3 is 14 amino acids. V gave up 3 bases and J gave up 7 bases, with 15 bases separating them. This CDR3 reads CASSFWRAGGGYTF. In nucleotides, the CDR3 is TGTGCCAGCAGTTTTTGGAGGGCTGGAGGTGGCTACACCTTC.

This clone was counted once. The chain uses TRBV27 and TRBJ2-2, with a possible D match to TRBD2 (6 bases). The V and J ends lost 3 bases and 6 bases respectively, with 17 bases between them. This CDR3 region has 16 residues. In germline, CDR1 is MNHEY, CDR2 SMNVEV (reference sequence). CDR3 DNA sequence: TGTGCCAGCAGTTTCCTCCAATACGGGAGACCCGGGGAGCTGTTTTTT. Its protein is CASSFLQYGRPGELFF.

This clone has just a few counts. The CDR3 loop reads CSVVGVGGGQSASTDTQYF. CDR3 bases: TGCAGCGTTGTTGGGGTAGGGGGGGGCCAAAGTGCCAGCACAGATACGCAGTATTTT. The V call is TRBV29-1, the J call TRBJ2-3; perhaps TRBD2 as D (7 bases). In germline, CDR1 is SQVTM, CDR2 ANQGSEA. V was clipped by 4 bases and J by 0 bases, with 26 bases between them. The CDR3 consists of 19 residues.

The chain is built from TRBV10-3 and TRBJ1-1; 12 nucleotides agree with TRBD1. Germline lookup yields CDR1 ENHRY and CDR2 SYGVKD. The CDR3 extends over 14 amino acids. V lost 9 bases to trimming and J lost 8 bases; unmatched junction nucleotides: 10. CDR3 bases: TGTGCCATTGGAGGTGGAGGGACAGGGGGCGAAGCTTTCTTT. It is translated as CAIGGGGTGGEAFF.

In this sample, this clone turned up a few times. CDR3 amino acids: CASSIGTGGGNEKLFF. The CDR3 bases are TGCGCCAGCAGCATCGGGACAGGGGGCGGGAATGAAAAACTGTTTTTT. The chain recombines TRBV5-1 with TRBJ1-4; 12 nucleotides agree with TRBD1. The V and J ends lost 4 bases and 5 bases, in that order; junction bases with no gene match: 6. The germline CDR1 and CDR2 sequences are SGHRS and YFSETQ. CDR3 length: 16 amino acids. Combining the CDR3 with reference TRBV5-1 and TRBJ1-4 gives the whole variable domain KAGVTQTPRYLIKTRGQQVTLSCSPISGHRSVSWYQQTPGQGLQFLFEYFSETQRNKGNFPGRFSGRQFSNSRSEMNVSTLELGDSALYLCASSIGTGGGNEKLFFGSGTQLSVL.